The 8 T cell receptor beta chains below all came from one sample that was sequenced in a study of lymphopenia after photon versus proton radiotherapy. Clones were read by immunoSEQ multiplex PCR, and TCRdb kept only the in-frame ones, dropping some. In the table there are about 70,000 clones, approximately 90% of which are singletons. The sample in question was peripheral blood, obtained from a patient treated with photon-based radiotherapy. The receptors originated from a woman aged 35 to 49 with cholangiocarcinoma.

This chain links TRBV19 with TRBJ1-1; the D is unclear. Trimming took 2 bases from V and 0 from J, leaving 7 bases between them. CDR1 is LNHDA, CDR2 SQIVND, per germline (reference sequence). The CDR3 covers 14 residues. The CDR3 region is CASSIQAMNTEAFF. The CDR3 nucleotides read TGTGCCAGTAGTATACAGGCCATGAACACTGAAGCTTTCTTT.

The rearrangement links TRBV5-1 to TRBJ1-1; TRBD1 matches at 7 bases. Trimming took 4 bases from V and 7 from J; bases not matched to a gene: 4. This CDR3 spans 12 amino acids. Germline CDR1 and CDR2: SGHRS and YFSETQ. The CDR3 region has the DNA TGCGCCAGCAGCGGTGGACAGGATGAAGCTTTCTTT. Protein: CASSGGQDEAFF.

The rearrangement links TRBV10-3 to TRBJ2-2; 8 positions agree with TRBD2. V shed 6 bases and J 1 base; nucleotides not matched to a gene: 16. The CDR3 is made up of 19 amino acids. Germline-derived CDR1 and CDR2 are ENHRY and SYGVKD. For the CDR3, the DNA is TGTGCCATCAGGGGGCTCAGCGGGAGCGGGAGAGGGAACACCGGGGAGCTGTTTTTT. This translates into CAIRGLSGSGRGNTGELFF.

This chain uses TRBV6-1 with TRBJ2-7, with D possibly being TRBD1 (5 bases). V lost 5 bases to trimming and J lost 3 bases, with 11 bases between them. Germline values: CDR1 MNHNS, CDR2 SASEGT. CDR3 size: 13 residues. In DNA, the CDR3 is TGTGCCAGCAGTCGAGACAGAGTCTACGAGCAGTACTTC. Translated, it gives CASSRDRVYEQYF.

V is TRBV30 and J is TRBJ1-1, with 7 bases aligning to TRBD1. This CDR3 comprises 14 residues. J gave up 3 bases and V 2 bases, and 6 bases lay outside the gene matches. CDR1 and CDR2 from the germline V gene are GTSNPN and SVGIG (reference sequence). CDR3 in amino acids: CAWSTPRGYTEAFF. The CDR3 coding sequence is TGTGCCTGGAGTACTCCCAGGGGGTACACTGAAGCTTTCTTT.

This chain joins TRBV28 and TRBJ1-6; D might be TRBD1 (5 bases). Germline V CDR1 and CDR2: MDHEN, SYDVKM. The V gene lost 9 bases and the J gene lost 9 bases, with 24 bases spanning the gap. The CDR3 has 16 residues. DNA of the CDR3: TGTGCCAGTCAAATCCCGGGACCCTCGGACCGTTCACCCCTCCACTTT. Encoded protein: CASQIPGPSDRSPLHF.

The J gene is TRBJ2-7, the V gene TRBV29-1, with 9 nucleotides matching TRBD1. This CDR3 comprises 16 residues. V lost 4 bases and J lost 3; bases outside the gene matches: 13. The V gene's germline CDR1 is SQVTM and CDR2 ANQGSEA. The CDR3 bases are TGCAGCGTTGCAGGCCCCGCTGGGACAGGGATCTACGAGCAGTACTTC. Translated, it gives CSVAGPAGTGIYEQYF.

The rearrangement joins TRBV5-5 to TRBJ1-1; D call uncertain. V shed 2 bases and J shed 4 bases, with 6 bases lying between them. The CDR3 sequence is 12 residues long. Germline-derived CDR1 and CDR2 are SGHKS and YYEKEE (reference sequence). The chain's CDR3 is CASSLGVTEAFF. CDR3 nucleotide sequence: TGTGCCAGCAGCTTAGGAGTCACTGAAGCTTTCTTT.